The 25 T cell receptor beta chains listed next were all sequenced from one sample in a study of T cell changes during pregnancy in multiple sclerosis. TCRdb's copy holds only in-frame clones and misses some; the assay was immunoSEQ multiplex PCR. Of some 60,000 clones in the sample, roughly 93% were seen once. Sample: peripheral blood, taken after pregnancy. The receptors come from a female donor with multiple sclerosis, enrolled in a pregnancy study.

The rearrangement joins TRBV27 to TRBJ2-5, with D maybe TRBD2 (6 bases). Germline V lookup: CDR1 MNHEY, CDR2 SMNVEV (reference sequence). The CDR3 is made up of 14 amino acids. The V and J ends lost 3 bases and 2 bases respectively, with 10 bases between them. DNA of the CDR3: TGTGCCAGCAGTTTGACTAGTCGGCAAGAGACCCAGTACTTC. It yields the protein CASSLTSRQETQYF.

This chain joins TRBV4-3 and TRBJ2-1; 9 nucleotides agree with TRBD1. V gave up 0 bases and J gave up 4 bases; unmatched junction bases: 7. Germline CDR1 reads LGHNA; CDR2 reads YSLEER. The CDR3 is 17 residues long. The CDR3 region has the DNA TGCGCCAGCAGCCAAGAATTGCGGGACAGGGCATACAATGAGCAGTTCTTC. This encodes CASSQELRDRAYNEQFF.

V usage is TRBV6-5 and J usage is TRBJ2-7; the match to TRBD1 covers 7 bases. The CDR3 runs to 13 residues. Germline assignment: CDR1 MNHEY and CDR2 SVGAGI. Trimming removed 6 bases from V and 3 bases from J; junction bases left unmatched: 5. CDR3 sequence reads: CASRPTGVYEQYF. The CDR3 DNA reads TGTGCCAGCAGGCCTACAGGGGTCTACGAGCAGTACTTC.

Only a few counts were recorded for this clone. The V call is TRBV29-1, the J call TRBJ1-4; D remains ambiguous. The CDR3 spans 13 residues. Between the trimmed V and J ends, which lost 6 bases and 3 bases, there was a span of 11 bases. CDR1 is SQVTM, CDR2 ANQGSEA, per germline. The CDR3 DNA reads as TGCAGCGTAGCAACCGGGGCTAATGAAAAACTGTTTTTT. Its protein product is CSVATGANEKLFF.

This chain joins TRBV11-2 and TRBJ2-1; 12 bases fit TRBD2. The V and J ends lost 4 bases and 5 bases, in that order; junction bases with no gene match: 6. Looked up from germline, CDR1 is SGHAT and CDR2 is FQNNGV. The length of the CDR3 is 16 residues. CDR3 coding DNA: TGTGCCAGCAGCTATCTAGCGGGAGGGCCGAACAATGAGCAGTTCTTC. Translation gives CASSYLAGGPNNEQFF.

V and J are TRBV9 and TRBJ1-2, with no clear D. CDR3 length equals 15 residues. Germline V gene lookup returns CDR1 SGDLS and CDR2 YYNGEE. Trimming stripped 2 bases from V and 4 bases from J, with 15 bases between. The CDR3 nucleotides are TGTGCCAGCAGCGTCACCCTTGCGGCGGGCTATGGCTACACCTTC. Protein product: CASSVTLAAGYGYTF.

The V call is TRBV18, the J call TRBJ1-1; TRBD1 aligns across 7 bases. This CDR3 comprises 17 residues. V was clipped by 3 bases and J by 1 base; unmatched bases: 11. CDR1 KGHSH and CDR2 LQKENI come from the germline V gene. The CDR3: CASSPRGQGTGNTEAFF. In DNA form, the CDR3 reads TGTGCCAGCTCACCTAGGGGGCAGGGTACGGGGAACACTGAAGCTTTCTTT.

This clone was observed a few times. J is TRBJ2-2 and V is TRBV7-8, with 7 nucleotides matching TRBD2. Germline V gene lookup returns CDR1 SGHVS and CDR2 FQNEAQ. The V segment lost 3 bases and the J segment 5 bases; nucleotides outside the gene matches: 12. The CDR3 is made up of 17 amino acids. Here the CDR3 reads CASSLPLAAQRTGELFF. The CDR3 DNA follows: TGTGCCAGCAGCTTGCCCCTAGCGGCCCAAAGGACCGGGGAGCTGTTTTTT.

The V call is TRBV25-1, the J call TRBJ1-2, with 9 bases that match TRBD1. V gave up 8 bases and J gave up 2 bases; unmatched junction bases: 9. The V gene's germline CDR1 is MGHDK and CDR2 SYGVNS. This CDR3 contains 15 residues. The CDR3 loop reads CASGTGGASNYGYTF. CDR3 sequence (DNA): TGTGCCAGCGGAACAGGGGGCGCGTCGAACTATGGCTACACCTTC.

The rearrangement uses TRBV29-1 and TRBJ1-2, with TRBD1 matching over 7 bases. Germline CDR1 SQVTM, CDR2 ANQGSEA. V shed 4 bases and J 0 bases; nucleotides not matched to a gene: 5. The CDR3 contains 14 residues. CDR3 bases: TGCAGCGTTGCCAGACAGGGACCTAACTATGGCTACACCTTC. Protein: CSVARQGPNYGYTF. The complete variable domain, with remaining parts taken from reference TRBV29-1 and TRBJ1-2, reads SAVISQKPSRDICQRGTSLTIQCQVDSQVTMMFWYRQQPGQSLTLIATANQGSEATYESGFVIDKFPISRPNLTFSTLTVSNMSPEDSSIYLCSVARQGPNYGYTFGSGTRLTVV.

The CDR3: CASSPGTSWVADTQYF. Written as DNA, the CDR3 is TGTGCCAGTAGTCCTGGGACTAGCTGGGTGGCAGATACGCAGTATTTT. The J gene is TRBJ2-3, the V gene TRBV19; 9 positions agree with TRBD2. Germline V gene lookup returns CDR1 LNHDA and CDR2 SQIVND (reference sequence). The CDR3 is made up of 16 amino acids. Losses at the gene ends were 5 bases for V and 4 bases for J; bases not matched to a gene: 10.

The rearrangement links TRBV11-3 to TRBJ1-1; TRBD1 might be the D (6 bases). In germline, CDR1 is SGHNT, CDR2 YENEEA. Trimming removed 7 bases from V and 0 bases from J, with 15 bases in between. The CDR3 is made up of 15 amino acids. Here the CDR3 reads CASTRPGQMNTEAFF. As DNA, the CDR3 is TGTGCCAGCACCCGACCGGGACAAATGAACACTGAAGCTTTCTTT.

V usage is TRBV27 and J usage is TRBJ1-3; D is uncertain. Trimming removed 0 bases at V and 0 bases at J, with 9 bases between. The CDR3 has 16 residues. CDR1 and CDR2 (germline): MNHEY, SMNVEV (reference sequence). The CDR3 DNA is TGTGCCAGCAGTTTATCGATAGGGAGCTCTGGAAACACCATATATTTT. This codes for CASSLSIGSSGNTIYF.

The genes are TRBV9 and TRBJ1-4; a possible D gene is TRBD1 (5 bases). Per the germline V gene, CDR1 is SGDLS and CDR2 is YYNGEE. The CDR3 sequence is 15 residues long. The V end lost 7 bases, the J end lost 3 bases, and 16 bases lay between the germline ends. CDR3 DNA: TGTGCCAGCGGAGAAGCAGGGAAGGCTAATGAAAAACTGTTTTTT. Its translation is CASGEAGKANEKLFF.

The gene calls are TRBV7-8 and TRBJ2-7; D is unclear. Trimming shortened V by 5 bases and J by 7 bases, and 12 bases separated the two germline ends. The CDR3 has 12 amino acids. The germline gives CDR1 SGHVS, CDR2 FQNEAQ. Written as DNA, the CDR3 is TGTGCCAGCAGCGATGTATTACAGGAGCAGTACTTC. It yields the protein CASSDVLQEQYF.

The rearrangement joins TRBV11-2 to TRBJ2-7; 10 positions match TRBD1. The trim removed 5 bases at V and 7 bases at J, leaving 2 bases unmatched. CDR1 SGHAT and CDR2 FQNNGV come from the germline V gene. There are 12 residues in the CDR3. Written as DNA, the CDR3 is TGTGCCAGCAGCCAGGGACAGGGGGAGCAGTACTTC. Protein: CASSQGQGEQYF.

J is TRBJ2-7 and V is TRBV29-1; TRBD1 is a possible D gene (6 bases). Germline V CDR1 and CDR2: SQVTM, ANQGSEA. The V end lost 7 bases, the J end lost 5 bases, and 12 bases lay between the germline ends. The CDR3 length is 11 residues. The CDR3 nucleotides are TGCAGCGCAATCCAGGGGAACGAGCAGTACTTC. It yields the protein CSAIQGNEQYF.

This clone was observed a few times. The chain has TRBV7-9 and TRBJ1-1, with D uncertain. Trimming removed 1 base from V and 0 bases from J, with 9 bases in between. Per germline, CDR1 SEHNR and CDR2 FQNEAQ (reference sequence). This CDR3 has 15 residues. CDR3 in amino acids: CASSLERGLNTEAFF. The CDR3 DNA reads TGTGCCAGCAGCTTAGAACGGGGATTGAACACTGAAGCTTTCTTT.

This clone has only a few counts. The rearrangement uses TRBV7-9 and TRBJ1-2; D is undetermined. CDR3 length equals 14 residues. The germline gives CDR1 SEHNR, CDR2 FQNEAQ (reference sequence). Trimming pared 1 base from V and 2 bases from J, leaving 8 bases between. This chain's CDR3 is CASSLEFENYGYTF. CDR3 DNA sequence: TGTGCCAGCAGCTTAGAATTCGAGAACTATGGCTACACCTTC.

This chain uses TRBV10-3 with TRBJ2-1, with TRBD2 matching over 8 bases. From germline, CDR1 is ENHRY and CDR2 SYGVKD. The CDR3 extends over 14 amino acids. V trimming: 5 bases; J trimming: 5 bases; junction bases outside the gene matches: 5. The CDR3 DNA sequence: TGTGCCATCAGTAAGGGAGCGGGAGACAATGAGCAGTTCTTC. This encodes CAISKGAGDNEQFF.

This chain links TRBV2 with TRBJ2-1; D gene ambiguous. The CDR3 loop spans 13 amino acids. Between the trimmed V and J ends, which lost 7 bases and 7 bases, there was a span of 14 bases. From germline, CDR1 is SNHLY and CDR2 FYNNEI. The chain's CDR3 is CASMALAMNEQFF. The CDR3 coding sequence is TGTGCCAGCATGGCTTTGGCAATGAATGAGCAGTTCTTC.

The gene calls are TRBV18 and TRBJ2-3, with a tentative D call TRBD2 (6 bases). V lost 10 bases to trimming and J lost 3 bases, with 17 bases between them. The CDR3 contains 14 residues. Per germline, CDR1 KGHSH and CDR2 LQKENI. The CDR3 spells CATGEVSRTDTQYF. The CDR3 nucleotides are TGTGCCACCGGGGAGGTCTCGAGGACAGATACGCAGTATTTT.

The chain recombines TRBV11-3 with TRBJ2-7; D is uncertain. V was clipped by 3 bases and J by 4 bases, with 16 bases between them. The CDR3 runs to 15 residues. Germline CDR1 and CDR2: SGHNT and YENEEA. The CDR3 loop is CASSFTGSLRYEQYF. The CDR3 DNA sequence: TGTGCCAGCAGCTTCACCGGAAGTTTGAGGTACGAGCAGTACTTC. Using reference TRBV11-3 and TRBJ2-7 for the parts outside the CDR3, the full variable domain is EAGVVQSPRYKIIEKKQPVAFWCNPISGHNTLYWYLQNLGQGPELLIRYENEEAVDDSQLPKDRFSAERLKGVDSTLKIQPAELGDSAVYLCASSFTGSLRYEQYFGPGTRLTVT.

For the CDR3, the DNA is TGTGCCAGCAGCTTCCGGGAAACGGATACGCAGTATTTT. This codes for CASSFRETDTQYF. V gene TRBV7-3 combines with J gene TRBJ2-3; D might be TRBD2 (5 bases). Germline V lookup: CDR1 SGHTA, CDR2 FQGTGA. Trimming shortened V by 3 bases and J by 6 bases, and 10 bases separated the two germline ends. This CDR3 comprises 13 residues.

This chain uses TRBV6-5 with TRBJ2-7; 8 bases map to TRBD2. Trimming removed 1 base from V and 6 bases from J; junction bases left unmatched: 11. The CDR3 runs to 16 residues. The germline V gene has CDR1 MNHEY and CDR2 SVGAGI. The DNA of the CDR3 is TGTGCCAGCAGTTACTGTCCCGGGACTAGTAATTGCGAGCAGTACTTC. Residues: CASSYCPGTSNCEQYF.